These 26 T cell receptor beta chains were sequenced from one sample in a study of post-analysis software for immune sequencing data. These receptors are not linked to any known antigen. Study-wide results and caveats: A few TRBV segments occurring more often in patients than controls included TRBV5-6, TRBV5-1 and TRBV20-1.

cDNA libraries of TCR beta carried unique molecular identifiers. TCRdb reprocessed the PCR reads via MiXCR and lists one record per CDR3 protein. The table records approximately 360,000 distinct CDR3 sequences, approximately 38% of them present only once. The source material was blood. The receptors originated from a girl aged 10 to 17 with multiple sclerosis.

This clonotype was detected only a few times. V gene TRBV19 combines with J gene TRBJ2-7; a possible D gene is TRBD2 (5 bases). Germline CDR1 LNHDA, CDR2 SQIVND (reference sequence). V lost 2 bases and J 1 base, leaving 9 bases between the germline ends. The CDR3 length is 14 residues. This CDR3 is CASSITGESYEQYF. CDR3 nucleotides: TGTGCCAGTAGTATAACCGGGGAGTCCTACGAGCAGTACTTC.

This clonotype was found a few times. The V gene is TRBV5-1, the J gene TRBJ2-7, with 10 bases identical to TRBD1. CDR1 SGHRS and CDR2 YFSETQ come from the germline V gene. V gave up 4 bases and J gave up 1 base; unmatched junction bases: 5. The CDR3 has 15 amino acids. For the CDR3, the DNA is TGCGCCAGCAGCCTGGGGACAGGGGCATCCTACGAGCAGTACTTC. Translated: CASSLGTGASYEQYF.

The genes are TRBV20-1 and TRBJ2-3, with D perhaps TRBD1 (5 bases). CDR1 and CDR2 (germline): DFQATT, SNEGSKA (reference sequence). Trimming took off 0 bases at V and 0 bases at J, with 16 bases between the two ends. This CDR3 is 17 amino acids long. CDR3 loop: CSARDIRGWSSTDTQYF. CDR3 bases: TGCAGTGCTAGAGATATAAGGGGATGGAGCAGCACAGATACGCAGTATTTT.

This clonotype came up a few times. V gene TRBV4-3 combines with J gene TRBJ2-5; either TRBD1 or TRBD2 may fit D (5 bases each). Trimming stripped 3 bases from V and 1 base from J, with 12 bases between. Germline V gives CDR1 LGHNA, CDR2 YSLEER. The length of the CDR3 is 15 residues. DNA for the CDR3: TGCGCCAGCAGCCAGGAGTGGGACGTCCAAGAGACCCAGTACTTC. This sequence encodes CASSQEWDVQETQYF.

The chain is built from TRBV25-1 and TRBJ1-1; no firm D call. The V and J ends lost 8 bases and 1 base respectively, with 17 bases between them. Germline CDR1 reads MGHDK; CDR2 reads SYGVNS. The CDR3 is made up of 15 amino acids. CDR3 nucleotides: TGTGCCAGCGCCCACCCGGGGATTGGGAACACTGAAGCTTTCTTT. It specifies CASAHPGIGNTEAFF.

The chain carries TRBV7-2 and TRBJ2-2, with TRBD1 as a possible D gene (6 bases). Germline V gene sequence: CDR1 SGHTA, CDR2 FQGNSA. Trimming pared 5 bases from V and 0 bases from J, leaving 10 bases between. There are 15 residues in the CDR3. CDR3 nucleotides: TGTGCCAGCAGCCGGGACATCGCGAACACCGGGGAGCTGTTTTTT. It translates to CASSRDIANTGELFF.

V and J are TRBV5-1 and TRBJ2-7; 8 bases map to TRBD1. Looked up from germline, CDR1 is SGHRS and CDR2 is YFSETQ. There are 15 residues in the CDR3. V shed 2 bases, J shed 1 base, and the junction held 5 bases outside the gene matches. The CDR3 nucleotides read TGCGCCAGCAGCTTTGGACAGGGAAGTTCCTACGAGCAGTACTTC. Translation gives CASSFGQGSSYEQYF.

The J gene is TRBJ2-6, the V gene TRBV7-9; D might be TRBD2 (5 bases). This CDR3 spans 15 amino acids. Per the germline V gene, CDR1 is SEHNR and CDR2 is FQNEAQ (reference sequence). With 1 base removed from V and 4 bases from J, the gap between germline ends came to 8 bases. DNA for the CDR3: TGTGCCAGCAGCTTAGGAGGGATCGGGGCCAACGTCCTGACTTTC. Protein product: CASSLGGIGANVLTF.

This clonotype was recorded a few times. The chain joins TRBV5-6 to TRBJ2-1; 7 positions agree with TRBD2. V was clipped by 4 bases and J by 6 bases; unmatched bases: 13. Germline V lookup: CDR1 SGHDT, CDR2 YYEEEE. The CDR3 is 16 amino acids. The CDR3 DNA sequence: TGTGCCAGCAGCGGGGGACTAAATCGAGGAGGCAATGAGCAGTTCTTC. Protein product: CASSGGLNRGGNEQFF.

Of note for this clonotype: A read error is possible here, since a much larger clone lies one base away. The V and J genes are TRBV11-2 and TRBJ1-2; D is unclear. The V gene's germline CDR1 is SGHAT and CDR2 FQNNGV. The CDR3 has 16 amino acids. CDR3 DNA: TGTGCCAGCAGCCCCCCGGAGGCAGGACCTCACTATGGCCACACCTTC. It specifies CASSPPEAGPHYGHTF. Supplemented by reference TRBV11-2 and TRBJ1-2, the full variable domain reads EAGVAQSPRYKIIEKRQSVAFWCNPISGHATLYWYQQILGQGPKLLIQFQNNGVVDDSQLPKDRFSAERLKGVDSTLKIQPAKLEDSAVYLCASSPPEAGPHYGHTFGSGTRLTVV.

The sample holds a few counts of this clonotype. The chain employs TRBV5-1 and TRBJ1-6; TRBD1 agrees at 11 bases. This CDR3 has 17 residues. Germline CDR1 reads SGHRS; CDR2 reads YFSETQ. Losses at the gene ends were 4 bases for V and 5 bases for J; bases not matched to a gene: 8. As DNA, the CDR3 is TGCGCCAGCAGCCGCCGGGACAGGGGGTTTGATAATTCACCCCTCCACTTT. Translation: CASSRRDRGFDNSPLHF.

Only a few counts were recorded for this clonotype. The V call is TRBV27, the J call TRBJ2-6; D not certain. CDR1 and CDR2 (germline): MNHEY, SMNVEV (reference sequence). V was trimmed by 5 bases and J by 2 bases, leaving 13 bases between them. This CDR3 has 16 residues. The CDR3 reads CASSGQGNTGANVLTF. The DNA of the CDR3 is TGTGCCAGCAGTGGGCAAGGCAACACTGGGGCCAACGTCCTGACTTTC.

A few counts support this clonotype. This chain uses TRBV4-3 with TRBJ2-1, with D perhaps matching TRBD2 (5 bases). The CDR3 covers 16 residues. Germline V lookup: CDR1 LGHNA, CDR2 YSLEER. V lost 1 base, J lost 1 base, and 11 bases lay in between. CDR3 sequence: CASSQARGKSYNEQFF. The CDR3 DNA follows: TGCGCCAGCAGCCAAGCCCGAGGGAAGTCCTACAATGAGCAGTTCTTC.

The chain combines TRBV7-2 with TRBJ1-6; 9 nucleotides agree with TRBD1. V lost 6 bases to trimming and J lost 9 bases; unmatched junction nucleotides: 6. This CDR3 has 14 amino acids. In germline, CDR1 is SGHTA, CDR2 FQGNSA. The chain's CDR3 is CASSLGQGTSPLHF. The DNA for the CDR3 is TGTGCCAGCAGTCTGGGACAGGGTACTTCACCCCTCCACTTT. The full variable domain, completed using reference TRBV7-2 and TRBJ1-6, is GAGVSQSPSNKVTEKGKDVELRCDPISGHTALYWYRQSLGQGLEFLIYFQGNSAPDKSGLPSDRFSAERTGGSVSTLTIQRTQQEDSAVYLCASSLGQGTSPLHFGNGTRLTVT.

This chain uses TRBV20-1 with TRBJ2-3; possible D gene TRBD2, 5 bases. The CDR3 is 12 amino acids. CDR1 is DFQATT, CDR2 SNEGSKA, per germline (reference sequence). Trimming took off 3 bases at V and 10 bases at J, with 14 bases between the two ends. The CDR3 nucleotides read TGCAGTGCTAGGGAAGCGGCGGATGCGCAGTATTTT. Amino acids: CSAREAADAQYF.

This clonotype was recorded at least ten times. The V call is TRBV7-2, the J call TRBJ2-1; D uncertain. Trimming stripped 1 base from V and 8 bases from J, with 3 bases between. Germline CDR1 reads SGHTA; CDR2 reads FQGNSA. The CDR3 covers 11 residues. CDR3 sequence reads: CASSLGHEQFF. DNA for the CDR3: TGTGCCAGCAGCTTAGGCCATGAGCAGTTCTTC.

This clonotype has just a few counts. The chain combines TRBV7-8 with TRBJ2-3; D is perhaps TRBD1 or TRBD2 (5 bases each). Per germline, CDR1 SGHVS and CDR2 FQNEAQ. The CDR3 spans 16 residues. Deletions cut 0 bases from V and 3 bases from J, with 13 bases between. In DNA form, the CDR3 reads TGTGCCAGCAGCTTAGCTGCGAGGGGCTGGACAGATACGCAGTATTTT. Encoded protein: CASSLAARGWTDTQYF.

This clonotype was recorded a few times. The V call is TRBV24-1, the J call TRBJ2-5; no firm D call. The CDR3 contains 13 residues. Trimming took off 4 bases at V and 1 base at J, with 6 bases between the two ends. CDR1 KGHDR and CDR2 SFDVKD come from the germline V gene. The CDR3 region has the DNA TGTGCCACCAGTGAAGGCAGCCAAGAGACCCAGTACTTC. Translating gives CATSEGSQETQYF.

The chain joins TRBV7-6 to TRBJ2-5; the match to TRBD1 covers 12 bases. The length of the CDR3 is 15 residues. V shed 3 bases, J shed 5 bases, and the junction held 4 bases outside the gene matches. Per germline, CDR1 SGHVS and CDR2 FNYEAQ. This CDR3 is CASSFGTGGLETQYF. In DNA, the CDR3 is TGTGCCAGCAGCTTCGGGACAGGGGGCTTGGAGACCCAGTACTTC.

This clonotype was found a few times. The rearrangement links TRBV4-1 to TRBJ2-1, with D perhaps given as TRBD1 or TRBD2 (5 bases each). This CDR3 has 17 residues. Germline V lookup: CDR1 MGHRA, CDR2 YSYEKL. The V gene lost 1 base and the J gene lost 12 bases, with 25 bases spanning the gap. The DNA for the CDR3 is TGCGCCAGCAGCCAAGTGGGGACCGGGACGGCGAACCGGGGGCAGTTCTTC. This translates into CASSQVGTGTANRGQFF.

The chain recombines TRBV12-3 or TRBV12-4 with TRBJ2-5; 7 bases fit TRBD1. The CDR3 runs 16 residues. V was pared by 0 bases and J by 1 base, with 5 bases of the junction left unmatched. The CDR3 loop is CASSLALGTAQETQYF. The CDR3 nucleotides read TGTGCCAGCAGTTTAGCGCTTGGGACAGCCCAAGAGACCCAGTACTTC.

This clonotype was seen a few times. The chain joins TRBV18 to TRBJ1-1; D is undetermined. Germline CDR1 reads KGHSH; CDR2 reads LQKENI. The CDR3 length is 12 residues. V was clipped by 8 bases and J by 3 bases, with 10 bases between them. The CDR3: CASKGWDTEAFF. In DNA, the CDR3 is TGTGCCAGCAAAGGGTGGGACACTGAAGCTTTCTTT.

The chain couples TRBV11-2 to TRBJ2-1, with TRBD2 identical over 7 bases. Unmatched junction bases numbered 11, after V lost 5 bases and J lost 7 bases. Germline CDR1 and CDR2: SGHAT and FQNNGV. The length of the CDR3 is 15 residues. Written as DNA, the CDR3 is TGTGCCAGCAGCGAGAGGACTAGTAAACGGAATGAGCAGTTCTTC. Translated, it gives CASSERTSKRNEQFF.

This chain uses TRBV5-1 with TRBJ2-5, with D possibly matching TRBD1 (6 bases). This CDR3 contains 14 residues. Germline V gene sequence: CDR1 SGHRS, CDR2 YFSETQ. V lost 3 bases, J lost 0 bases, and 9 bases lay in between. CDR3: CASSYRTDQETQYF. The CDR3 region has the DNA TGCGCCAGCAGCTACCGGACAGACCAAGAGACCCAGTACTTC.

This clonotype was counted once. The rearrangement uses TRBV20-1 and TRBJ2-1; 14 nucleotides agree with TRBD2. Looked up from germline, CDR1 is DFQATT and CDR2 is SNEGSKA (reference sequence). CDR3 length: 18 residues. V was pared by 5 bases and J by 4 bases, with 13 bases of the junction left unmatched. The CDR3 sequence: CSAPGTSGGRFSYNEQFF. CDR3 coding DNA: TGCAGTGCTCCTGGGACTAGCGGGGGCCGTTTTTCTTACAATGAGCAGTTCTTC.

The chain has TRBV2 and TRBJ2-3; 7 nucleotides agree with TRBD1. Germline loops: CDR1 SNHLY, CDR2 FYNNEI. The CDR3 loop spans 19 amino acids. V lost 5 bases to trimming and J lost 2 bases; unmatched junction nucleotides: 19. CDR3 nucleotide sequence: TGTGCCAGCAGTCAACCACTCTCTACAGGGACAGCGGACACAGATACGCAGTATTTT. This translates into CASSQPLSTGTADTDTQYF.